This note documents a single TCR beta chain sequence. Using immunoSEQ multiplex PCR, the repertoire was profiled, and TCRdb retains in-frame clones only, with some absent. This sample has approximately 210,000 clones; roughly 83% occur once, and the top ten carry around 2.6%. These data originate in a study of blood T cell repertoires in COVID-19. Sequencing was done on a sample of peripheral blood. The receptor was derived from a woman aged 65 to 85 with active or convalescent COVID-19.

CDR3 amino acids: CASSQESTGELFF. The CDR3 DNA sequence: TGTGCCAGCAGCCAAGAGAGCACCGGGGAGCTGTTTTTT. The chain employs TRBV3-1 (or the pseudogene TRBV3-2) and TRBJ2-2; D uncertain. The germline V and J ends were trimmed by 0 bases and 4 bases, with 3 bases remaining between them. In germline, CDR1 is LGHDT, CDR2 YNNKEL (reference sequence). The CDR3 is 13 residues long.